This TCR beta chain was sequenced for a study of T-cell reconstitution after alpha-beta-depleted transplantation in children. This clonotype has more than one count but fewer than ten. Preparing the TCRbeta library involved the use of unique molecular identifiers. TCRdb re-analysed the PCR reads in MiXCR, keeping a single row per CDR3 protein. The repertoire consists of hundreds of thousands of distinct CDR3 sequences, with 15% to 20% occurring once and the leading ten covering less than 30%. The V end lost 3 bases, the J end lost 0 bases, and 5 bases lay between the germline ends. CDR3 size: 14 residues. CDR1 is KGHDR and CDR2 is SFDVKD in the germline V gene.

The rearrangement links TRBV24-1 to TRBJ1-5; no clear D gene. This TCR came from a boy younger than two who had a stem cell transplant for Wiskott-Aldrich syndrome, so the T cells may come from the graft donor. This sample comprised PBMCs, mostly from graft donor cells, obtained 360 days after TCRalphabeta/CD19-depleted stem cell transplant. The CDR3 region is CATSDLHSNQPQHF. The DNA for the CDR3 is TGTGCCACCAGTGATCTCCATAGCAATCAGCCCCAGCATTTT.